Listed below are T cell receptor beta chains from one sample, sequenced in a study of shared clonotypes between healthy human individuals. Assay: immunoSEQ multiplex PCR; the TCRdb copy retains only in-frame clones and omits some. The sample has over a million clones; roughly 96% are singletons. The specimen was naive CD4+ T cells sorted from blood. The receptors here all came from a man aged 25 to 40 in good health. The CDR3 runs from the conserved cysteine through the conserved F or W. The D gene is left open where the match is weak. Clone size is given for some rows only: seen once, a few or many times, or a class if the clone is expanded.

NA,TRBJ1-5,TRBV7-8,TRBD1,CASSRLKDRGRDQPQHF,TGTGCCAGCAGCCGACTGAAGGACAGGGGAAGAGATCAGCCCCAGCATTTT
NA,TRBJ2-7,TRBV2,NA,CASSVYVADGTSYEQYF,TGTGCCAGCAGTGTATACGTTGCGGACGGCACCTCCTACGAGCAGTACTTC
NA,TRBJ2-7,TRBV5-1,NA,CASSLNRIYEQYF,TGCGCCAGCAGCTTGAACAGAATCTACGAGCAGTACTTC
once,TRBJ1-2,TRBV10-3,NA,CAISEAGAGYGYTF,TGTGCCATCAGTGAAGCGGGAGCTGGCTATGGCTACACCTTC
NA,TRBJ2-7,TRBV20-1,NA,CSAARDEQYF,TGCAGTGCCGCGCGAGACGAGCAGTACTTC
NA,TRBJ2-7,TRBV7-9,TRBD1,CASSRRTGPSEQYF,TGTGCCAGCAGCCGGAGGACAGGCCCCAGCGAGCAGTACTTC
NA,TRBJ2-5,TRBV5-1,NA,CASSFRDPQETQYF,TGCGCCAGCAGCTTCAGGGATCCCCAGGAGACCCAGTACTTC
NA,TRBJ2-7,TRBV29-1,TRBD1,CSVVTGYEQYF,TGCAGCGTAGTGACAGGGTACGAGCAGTACTTC
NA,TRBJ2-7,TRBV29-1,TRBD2,CSVGLGGEGPGEQYF,TGCAGCGTTGGCCTGGGGGGGGAGGGCCCAGGAGAGCAGTACTTC
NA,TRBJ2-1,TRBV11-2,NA,CASSFTEQFF,TGTGCCAGCAGCTTTACTGAGCAGTTCTTC
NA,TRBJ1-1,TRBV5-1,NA,CASSWVGEGEAFF,TGCGCCAGCAGCTGGGTAGGGGAAGGTGAAGCTTTCTTT
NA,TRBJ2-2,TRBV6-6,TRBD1,CASSYSPGGTGELFF,TGTGCCAGCAGTTACAGCCCAGGGGGCACCGGGGAGCTGTTTTTT
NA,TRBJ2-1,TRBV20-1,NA,CSAIYNEQFF,TGCAGTGCAATCTACAATGAGCAGTTCTTC
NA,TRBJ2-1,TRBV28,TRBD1,CASSSSGTGVLNEQFF,TGTGCCAGCAGTTCTTCCGGGACAGGGGTATTAAATGAGCAGTTCTTC
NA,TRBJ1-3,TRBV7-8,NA,CASSLGQIGNTIYF,TGTGCCAGCAGCCTTGGACAGATCGGAAACACCATATATTTT
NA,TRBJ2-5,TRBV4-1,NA,CASSQAGIVETQYF,TGCGCCAGCAGCCAGGCCGGGATTGTGGAGACCCAGTACTTC
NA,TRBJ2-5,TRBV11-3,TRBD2,CASSLGGLAGEETQYF,TGTGCCAGCAGCTTGGGGGGACTAGCGGGAGAAGAGACCCAGTACTTC
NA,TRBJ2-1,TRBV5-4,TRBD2,CASSLDPTSGIGNEQFF,TGTGCCAGCAGCTTGGATCCTACTAGCGGGATCGGGAATGAGCAGTTCTTC
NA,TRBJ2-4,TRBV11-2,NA,CASSATGAGKNIQYF,TGTGCCAGCAGCGCGACGGGGGCAGGCAAAAACATTCAGTACTTC
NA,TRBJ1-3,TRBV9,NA,CASSVSLSRGSGNTIYF,TGTGCCAGCAGCGTAAGCCTATCGCGTGGTTCTGGAAACACCATATATTTT
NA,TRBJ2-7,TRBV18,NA,CASSPAGPEQYF,TGTGCCAGCTCACCGGCAGGTCCCGAGCAGTACTTC
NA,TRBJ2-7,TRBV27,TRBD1,CASSSYPRTGTYEQYF,TGTGCCAGCAGCTCCTACCCCCGGACAGGGACCTACGAGCAGTACTTC
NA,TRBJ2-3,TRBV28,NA,CASTDTDTQYF,TGTGCCAGCACCGACACAGATACGCAGTATTTT
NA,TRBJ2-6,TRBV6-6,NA,CASRRDAHSGANVLTF,TGTGCCAGCAGGCGGGACGCCCACTCTGGGGCCAACGTCCTGACTTTC
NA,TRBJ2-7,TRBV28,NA,CASSPPGQTYEQYF,TGTGCCAGCAGTCCTCCCGGACAGACCTACGAGCAGTACTTC
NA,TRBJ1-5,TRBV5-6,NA,CASSKGLFKNSNQPQHF,TGTGCCAGCAGCAAGGGACTTTTTAAAAATAGCAATCAGCCCCAGCATTTT
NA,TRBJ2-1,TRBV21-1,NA,CASSIKAGRYNEQFF,TGTGCCAGCAGCATAAAGGCAGGGAGATACAATGAGCAGTTCTTC
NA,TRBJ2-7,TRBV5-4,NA,CASSLIGGAYEQYF,TGTGCCAGCAGCTTGATAGGAGGGGCCTACGAGCAGTACTTC
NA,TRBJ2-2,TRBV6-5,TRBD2,CASSSGLAGVTGELFF,TGTGCCAGCAGTTCGGGACTAGCGGGAGTCACCGGGGAGCTGTTTTTT
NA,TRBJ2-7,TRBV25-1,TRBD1,CASSELDRARSGQYF,TGTGCCAGCAGTGAACTAGACAGGGCCCGGTCGGGGCAGTACTTC
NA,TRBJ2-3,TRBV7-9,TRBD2,CASSQDSGRGDTQYF,TGTGCCAGCAGCCAGGATAGCGGGAGGGGAGATACGCAGTATTTT
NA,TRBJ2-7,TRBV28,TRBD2,CASSLGGTRDYEQYF,TGTGCCAGCAGTCTCGGAGGGACTAGGGACTACGAGCAGTACTTC
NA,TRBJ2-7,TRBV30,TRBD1,CAWSPSPGQGYEQYF,TGTGCCTGGAGTCCCTCACCGGGACAGGGCTACGAGCAGTACTTC
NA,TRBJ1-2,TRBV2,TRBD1,CASNTLGQGEANYGYTF,TGTGCCAGCAATACTTTAGGACAGGGAGAAGCTAACTATGGCTACACCTTC
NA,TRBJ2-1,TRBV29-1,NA,CSVGISEGLNEQFF,TGCAGCGTTGGGATTTCCGAGGGCCTCAATGAGCAGTTCTTC